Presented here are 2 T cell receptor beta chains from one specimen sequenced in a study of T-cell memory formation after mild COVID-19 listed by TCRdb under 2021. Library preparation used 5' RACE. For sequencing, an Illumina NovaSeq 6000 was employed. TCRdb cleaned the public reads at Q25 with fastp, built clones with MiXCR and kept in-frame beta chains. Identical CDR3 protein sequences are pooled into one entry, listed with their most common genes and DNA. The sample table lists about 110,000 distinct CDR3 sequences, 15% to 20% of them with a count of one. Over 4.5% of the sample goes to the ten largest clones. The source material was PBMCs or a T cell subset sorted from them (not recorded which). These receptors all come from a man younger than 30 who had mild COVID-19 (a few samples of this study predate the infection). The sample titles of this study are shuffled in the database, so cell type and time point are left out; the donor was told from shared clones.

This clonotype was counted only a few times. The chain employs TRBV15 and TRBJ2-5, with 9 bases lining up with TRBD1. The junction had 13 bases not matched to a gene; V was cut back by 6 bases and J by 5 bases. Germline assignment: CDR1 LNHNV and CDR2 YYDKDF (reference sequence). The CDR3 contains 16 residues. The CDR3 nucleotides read TGTGCCACCAGGGAACCCCGACAGGGGGTTGGGGAGACCCAGTACTTC. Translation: CATREPRQGVGETQYF.

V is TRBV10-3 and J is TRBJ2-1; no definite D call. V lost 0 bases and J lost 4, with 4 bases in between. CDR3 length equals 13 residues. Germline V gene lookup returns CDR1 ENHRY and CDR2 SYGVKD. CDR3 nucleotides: TGTGCCATCAGTGAGTCAGGTTACAATGAGCAGTTCTTC. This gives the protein CAISESGYNEQFF.